The rows below give T cell receptor beta chains drawn from one sample of a study of T cell clonotyping in hematopoietic cell transplantation. Assay: immunoSEQ multiplex PCR; the TCRdb copy retains only in-frame clones and omits some. The sample yields 9,000 to 13,000 clones, roughly nine tenths seen once. The starting material was PBMCs, obtained 100 days after allogeneic stem cell transplant. These receptors were taken from a female patient aged 60 to 70 who had an allogeneic stem cell transplant from an unrelated donor, so the T cells may come from the graft donor. Some clones in this sample may be carry-over from other donors' samples. The conserved cysteine and the conserved F or W are not part of the CDR3 here. Clone size is given for some rows only: seen once, a few or many times, or a class if the clone is expanded.

J gene | clone size | V gene | CDR3 protein
TRBJ2-3 | few | TRBV14 | ASSQIQGIQEY
TRBJ2-1 | NA | TRBV6-5 | ASSYSGNNEQF
TRBJ1-1 | NA | TRBV9 | ASSEGANTEAF
TRBJ2-5 | once | TRBV4-3 | ASSQGLAGFQETQY
TRBJ2-7 | once | TRBV5-1 | ASSLLPGQGHEQY
TRBJ2-3 | NA | TRBV6-5 | ASSSVRGSTDTQY
TRBJ1-1 | NA | TRBV18 | ASPSGKNTEAF
TRBJ1-5 | once | TRBV19 | ASRRDHNQPQH
TRBJ2-7 | few | TRBV12-5 | ASGPEHFSYEQY
TRBJ2-1 | NA | TRBV27 | ASSRNFYNEQF
TRBJ1-3 | NA | TRBV20-1 | SARTGNTIY
TRBJ1-2 | once | TRBV7-2 | ASILATGDYGYT
TRBJ1-2 | NA | TRBV2 | ASLFYGYT
TRBJ2-7 | NA | TRBV9 | ASSVEGGGAEQY
TRBJ1-2 | once | TRBV7-2 | ASSLSESYGYT
TRBJ1-6 | NA | TRBV4-3 | ASSQGRDSPLH
TRBJ2-7 | NA | TRBV7-9 | ASSLARGTLSYEQY
TRBJ2-7 | NA | TRBV4-1 | ASSHPLAGGSYEQY
TRBJ2-1 | NA | TRBV7-9 | ASIIPGGRVDEQF
TRBJ2-7 | NA | TRBV7-3 | ASSPASGSQNEQY
TRBJ2-7 | few | TRBV4-3 | ASSQDLVLRDEQY
TRBJ1-1 | NA | TRBV29-1 | SVHRQAEAF
TRBJ2-7 | NA | TRBV5-4 | ASSLDRGLAYEQY
TRBJ2-1 | NA | TRBV4-1 | ASSQEDGTGWNEQF
TRBJ2-3 | NA | TRBV2 | ASSGWAGSTDTQY
TRBJ1-1 | NA | TRBV29-1 | SVEPGIGLDANTEAF
TRBJ1-1 | NA | TRBV2 | ASSEVGGATEAF
TRBJ2-5 | NA | TRBV5-1 | ASNRDSNQETQY
TRBJ2-2 | NA | TRBV7-9 | ASTHSGRDTGELF
TRBJ1-2 | NA | TRBV4-3 | ASSPLDRANYGYT
NA | once | TRBV30 | AWSGGDSSYEQY
TRBJ1-1 | NA | TRBV15 | ATSRGRMNTEAF
TRBJ1-4 | NA | TRBV27 | ASSSPARNEKLF
TRBJ2-5 | few | TRBV2 | ASIDRVLLETQY
TRBJ1-5 | NA | TRBV18 | ASSPLWAGGNQPQH
TRBJ1-1 | once | TRBV30 | AVSRGGGTEAF
TRBJ1-2 | NA | TRBV19 | ASSIDLKTEDGYT
TRBJ1-1 | NA | TRBV18 | ASSPGDSRMNTEAF
TRBJ1-1 | once | TRBV29-1 | SVEGRGVNTEAF
TRBJ1-4 | NA | TRBV27 | ASSLSASEKLF
TRBJ2-5 | NA | TRBV7-2 | ASSLLDSGRETQY
TRBJ1-4 | NA | TRBV2 | ASSEGQATNEKLF
TRBJ2-5 | NA | TRBV4-2 | ASSQEVNREETQY
TRBJ2-2 | NA | TRBV7-6 | ASSLEVAGVTGELF
TRBJ1-2 | NA | TRBV6-6 | ASSSPGQEGGYT
TRBJ2-2 | NA | TRBV5-4 | ASADPLNTGELF
TRBJ2-1 | once | TRBV2 | ASIQGHEQF
TRBJ2-7 | NA | TRBV6-5 | ASSYVGGAYEQY